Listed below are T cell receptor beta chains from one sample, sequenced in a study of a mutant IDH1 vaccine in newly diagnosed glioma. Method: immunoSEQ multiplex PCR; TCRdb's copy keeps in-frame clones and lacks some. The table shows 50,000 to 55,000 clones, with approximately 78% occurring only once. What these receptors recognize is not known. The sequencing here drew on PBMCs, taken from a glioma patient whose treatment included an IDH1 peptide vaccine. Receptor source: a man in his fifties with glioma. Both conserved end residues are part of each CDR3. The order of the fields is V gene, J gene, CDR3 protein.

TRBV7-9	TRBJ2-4	CASSFLAGGAKNIQYF
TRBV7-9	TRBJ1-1	CASQGRGDTEAFF
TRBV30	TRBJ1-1	CAWSGLVNTEAFF
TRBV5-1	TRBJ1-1	CASSPGRGGFEAFF
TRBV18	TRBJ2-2	CASSPSITGADTGELFF
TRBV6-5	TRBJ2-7	CASSSRLGRNYEQYF
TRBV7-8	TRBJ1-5	CASSLAAGTNQPQHF
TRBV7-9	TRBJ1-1	CASSFQQGATEAFF
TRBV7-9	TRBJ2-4	CASSFRDSPQYIQYF
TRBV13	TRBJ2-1	CASSLRANEQFF
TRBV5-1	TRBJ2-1	CASSPGTGNEQFF
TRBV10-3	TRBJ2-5	CAIKEDGGRETQYF
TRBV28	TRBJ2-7	CASSLPTGGGLAGSLRSEQYF
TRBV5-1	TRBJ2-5	CASSLANTGVNQETQYF
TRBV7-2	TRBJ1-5	CASSLLPGANVSNQHF
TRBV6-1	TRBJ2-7	CASTQGAYEQYF
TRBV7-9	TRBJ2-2	CASSFRLAGSNTGELFF
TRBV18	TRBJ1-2	CASSPVLGGDGYTF
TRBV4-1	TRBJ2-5	CASSQETITETQYF
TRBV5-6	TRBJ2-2	CASTDGLAERNTGELFF
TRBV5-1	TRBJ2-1	CASSLLNLDGEQFF
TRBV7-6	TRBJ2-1	CASSLGRTGGAKTEQFF
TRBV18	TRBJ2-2	CASSQGGELFF
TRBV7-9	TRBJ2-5	CASSRDRSQETQYF
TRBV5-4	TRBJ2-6	CASSLGRDWANVLTF
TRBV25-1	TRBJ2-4	CASSEYYRIKNIQYF
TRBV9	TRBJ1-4	CASSSWGENNEKLFF
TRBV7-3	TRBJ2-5	CASSPGRLAKETQYF
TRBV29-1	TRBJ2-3	CSVEYQGPDTQYF
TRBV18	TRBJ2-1	CASSPLIRVEPLRNEQFF
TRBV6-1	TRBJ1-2	CASIERTGGYYGYTF
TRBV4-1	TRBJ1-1	CASSQVGGQGNTEAFF
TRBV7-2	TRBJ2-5	CASSPRDLKTQYF
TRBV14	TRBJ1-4	CASSLRDSSEKLFF
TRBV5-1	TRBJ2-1	CASSSQGTALNEQFF
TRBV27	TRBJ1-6	CASSLSGGYNSPLHF
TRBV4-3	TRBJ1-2	CASSQEHRVVHGYTF
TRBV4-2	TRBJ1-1	CASSFRANTEAFF
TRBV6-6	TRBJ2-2	CASSRGGELFF
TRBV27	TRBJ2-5	CASSLWQNQETQYF
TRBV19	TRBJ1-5	CASSIRQGREGFSNQPQHF
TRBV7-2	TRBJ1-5	CASSFDGLQPQHF
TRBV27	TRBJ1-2	CASSSYRGNYGYTF
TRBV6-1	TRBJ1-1	CASREFYTEAFF
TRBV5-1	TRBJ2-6	CASSKQGAGANVLTF
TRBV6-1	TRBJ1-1	CASSDKSNTEAFF
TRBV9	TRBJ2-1	CASSAPGASYNEQFF
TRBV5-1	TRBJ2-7	CASSGTGGPSYEQYF
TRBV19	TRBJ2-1	CATSLTLMSEQFF
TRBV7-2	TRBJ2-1	CASSLNGGGRVDEQFF
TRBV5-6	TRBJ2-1	CASSLGTGYNEQFF
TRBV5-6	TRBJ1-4	CASSPTAGNEKLFF
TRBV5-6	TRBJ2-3	CASSLARGYTDTQYF
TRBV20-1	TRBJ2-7	CSASGSREQYF
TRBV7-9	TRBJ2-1	CASSVRTARVTYNEQFF
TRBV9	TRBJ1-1	CASSVAARVDTEAFF
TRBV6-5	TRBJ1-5	CASSSGAQTQFQHF
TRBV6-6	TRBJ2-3	CASSFSGGAVDTQYF